What follows are 21 T cell receptor beta chains derived from one specimen sequenced in a study. MiXCR, run by TCRdb on the RT-PCR reads, gives a single entry per CDR3 protein. The sample records more than 550,000 distinct CDR3 sequences, approximately 15% being singletons. Sequencing used memory CD4+ T cells from blood. These TCRs come from a female donor in good health, serving as a healthy control.

V is TRBV5-6 and J is TRBJ2-1; the match to TRBD2 covers 9 bases. Trimming removed 5 bases from V and 0 bases from J; junction bases left unmatched: 6. The CDR3 runs 16 residues. The germline V gene encodes CDR1 SGHDT and CDR2 YYEEEE. The CDR3 region has the DNA TGTGCCAGCAGAACGACTAGCGGTAGCTCCTACAATGAGCAGTTCTTC. Translation gives CASRTTSGSSYNEQFF.

This clonotype showed up many times. The chain joins TRBV7-6 to TRBJ2-1; perhaps TRBD1 as D (6 bases). V was trimmed by 4 bases and J by 4 bases, leaving 20 bases between them. Germline V gene data show CDR1 as SGHVS and CDR2 as FNYEAQ. This CDR3 comprises 17 residues. Here the CDR3 reads CASSSANRFQGYNEQFF. CDR3 bases: TGTGCCAGCAGCTCAGCGAACCGGTTTCAGGGGTACAATGAGCAGTTCTTC. Based on the CDR3 plus reference TRBV7-6 and TRBJ2-1, the full variable domain is GAGVSQSPRYKVTKRGQDVALRCDPISGHVSLYWYRQALGQGPEFLTYFNYEAQQDKSGLPNDRFSAERPEGSISTLTIQRTEQRDSAMYRCASSSANRFQGYNEQFFGPGTRLTVL.

The CDR3 DNA sequence: TGTGCCAGCAGCTTGGGGACAGGTGACGTTGCCGGGGAGCTGTTTTTT. Residues: CASSLGTGDVAGELFF. The chain links TRBV5-5 to TRBJ2-2, with TRBD1 matching over 7 bases. The length of the CDR3 is 16 residues. The ends lost 0 bases at V and 6 bases at J; junction bases unmatched: 8. Germline V gives CDR1 SGHKS, CDR2 YYEKEE (reference sequence).

The V and J genes are TRBV5-1 and TRBJ2-3; 14 bases are shared with TRBD2. The CDR3 is made up of 16 amino acids. Germline CDR1 and CDR2: SGHRS and YFSETQ. After removal of 4 bases from V and 6 bases from J, the junction contained 7 bases not matched to a gene. CDR3 bases: TGCGCCAGCAGCCCGCCCGGGACTAGCGGGAGTGATACGCAGTATTTT. Its translation: CASSPPGTSGSDTQYF.

This clonotype came up many times. This chain uses TRBV7-2 with TRBJ2-3; D gene unclear. CDR1 is SGHTA, CDR2 FQGNSA, per germline. Trimming removed 4 bases from V and 12 bases from J, with 17 bases in between. The CDR3 is 13 residues long. CDR3 in DNA: TGTGCCAGCAGCTCCATTCCCATCGCCCCTCAGTATTTT. As protein: CASSSIPIAPQYF.

The table lists this clonotype with a few counts. J is TRBJ2-5 and V is TRBV12-3 or TRBV12-4; D is ambiguous. This CDR3 has 14 amino acids. Trimming stripped 3 bases from V and 2 bases from J, with 10 bases between. CDR3 region: CASSFVMGQETQYF. In DNA, the CDR3 is TGTGCCAGCAGTTTCGTTATGGGACAAGAGACCCAGTACTTC.

This clonotype was seen at least ten times. The chain uses TRBV24-1 and TRBJ1-2; maybe TRBD1 (5 bases). CDR3 length: 13 amino acids. The V and J ends lost 5 bases and 4 bases respectively, with 10 bases between them. From germline, CDR1 is KGHDR and CDR2 SFDVKD. The chain's CDR3 is CATSGGAGYGYTF. DNA of the CDR3: TGTGCCACCAGTGGGGGCGCCGGCTATGGCTACACCTTC.

This clonotype turned up a few times. The V call is TRBV24-1, the J call TRBJ2-3, with D perhaps given as TRBD1 or TRBD2 (6 bases each). Germline V gene sequence: CDR1 KGHDR, CDR2 SFDVKD. Deletions cut 2 bases from V and 3 bases from J, with 8 bases between. The CDR3 has 14 amino acids. The CDR3 sequence: CATSDWRGTDTQYF. The CDR3 bases are TGTGCCACCAGTGATTGGAGGGGGACAGATACGCAGTATTTT.

V and J are TRBV7-3 and TRBJ2-5, with 10 positions matching TRBD2. Germline assignment: CDR1 SGHTA and CDR2 FQGTGA. The CDR3 contains 15 residues. The V gene end was trimmed by 1 base and the J gene end by 3 bases; junction bases not matched to a gene: 2. CDR3 coding DNA: TGTGCCAGCAGCTTAAATGGACTAGCGGAAGAGACCCAGTACTTC. Translating gives CASSLNGLAEETQYF.

This clonotype has at least ten counts. The rearrangement links TRBV9 to TRBJ2-7; a weak D match, TRBD2 (6 bases). There are 14 residues in the CDR3. The germline V and J ends were trimmed by 4 bases and 1 base, with 12 bases remaining between them. Germline CDR1 and CDR2: SGDLS and YYNGEE. The CDR3 region has the DNA TGTGCCAGCAGCACCTCCGGGACTTCCTACGAGCAGTACTTC. Amino acid sequence: CASSTSGTSYEQYF.

This clonotype was observed at least ten times. The chain's CDR3 is CASSLGPSENGYEQYF. In DNA form, the CDR3 reads TGCGCCAGCAGCTTGGGCCCATCGGAGAACGGCTACGAGCAGTACTTC. This sequence joins TRBV5-1 and TRBJ2-7; no reliable D call. Germline assignment: CDR1 SGHRS and CDR2 YFSETQ. Trimming shortened V by 0 bases and J by 3 bases, and 16 bases separated the two germline ends. This CDR3 contains 16 residues.

The V call is TRBV15, the J call TRBJ1-2; D not resolved. The CDR3 totals 15 residues. Germline V gene lookup returns CDR1 LNHNV and CDR2 YYDKDF (reference sequence). V shed 0 bases and J shed 3 bases, with 11 bases lying between them. The CDR3 here is CATSRDLGVDYGYTF. The CDR3 bases are TGTGCCACCAGCAGAGATCTAGGAGTCGACTATGGCTACACCTTC. Combining the CDR3 with reference TRBV15 and TRBJ1-2 gives the whole variable domain DAMVIQNPRYQVTQFGKPVTLSCSQTLNHNVMYWYQQKSSQAPKLLFHYYDKDFNNEADTPDNFQSRRPNTSFCFLDIRSPGLGDTAMYLCATSRDLGVDYGYTFGSGTRLTVV.

This clonotype was counted at least ten times. J is TRBJ2-1 and V is TRBV10-3; 12 bases match TRBD2. Unmatched junction bases numbered 15, after V lost 0 bases and J lost 6 bases. The germline CDR1 and CDR2 sequences are ENHRY and SYGVKD. This CDR3 has 20 amino acids. The CDR3 DNA reads TGTGCCATCAGTGAGTCTTTTGGTACTAGCGGGGGGAGACGGCTCAATGAGCAGTTCTTC. This codes for CAISESFGTSGGRRLNEQFF.

In its sample, this clonotype was seen many times. The CDR3 DNA is TGTGCCAGCACCCAAGGTGGGCACTATGGCTACACCTTC. This sequence encodes CASTQGGHYGYTF. This chain links TRBV12-3 or TRBV12-4 with TRBJ1-2; D is undetermined. The CDR3 runs to 13 residues. Trimming left V 7 bases short and J 3 bases short, with 12 bases between.

This clonotype came up a few times. Here the CDR3 DNA reads TGTGCCAGCACCCAGGGGTTCACTGAAGCTTTCTTT. Translated, it gives CASTQGFTEAFF. The chain couples TRBV28 to TRBJ1-1; a possible D gene is TRBD1 (6 bases). V lost 7 bases and J lost 4, with 10 bases in between. Looked up from germline, CDR1 is MDHEN and CDR2 is SYDVKM. The CDR3 extends over 12 amino acids.

This clonotype came up a few times. This chain uses TRBV4-2 with TRBJ1-2, with 10 bases matching TRBD1. Germline CDR1 and CDR2: LGHNA and YNFKEQ. V trimming: 4 bases; J trimming: 6 bases; junction bases outside the gene matches: 2. The CDR3 consists of 13 residues. The chain's CDR3 is CASSPTGGDGYTF. DNA for the CDR3: TGTGCCAGCAGCCCGACAGGGGGCGATGGCTACACCTTC.

V and J are TRBV20-1 and TRBJ2-3; the match to TRBD2 covers 8 bases. The length of the CDR3 is 14 residues. Germline V gene sequence: CDR1 DFQATT, CDR2 SNEGSKA (reference sequence). J gave up 0 bases and V 5 bases, and 4 bases lay outside the gene matches. DNA for the CDR3: TGCAGTGCTCCCAAGCGGGGGAGCACAGATACGCAGTATTTT. Encoded protein: CSAPKRGSTDTQYF.

This clonotype was seen repeatedly, ten times or more. V gene TRBV10-1 combines with J gene TRBJ2-3, with 8 positions matching TRBD1. V was clipped by 0 bases and J by 2 bases; unmatched bases: 4. This CDR3 has 16 amino acids. Germline-derived CDR1 and CDR2 are WNHNN and SYGVQD (reference sequence). The CDR3 reads CASSESRQGPTDTQYF. Written as DNA, the CDR3 is TGCGCCAGCAGTGAGTCGAGACAGGGGCCCACAGATACGCAGTATTTT.

This sequence joins TRBV4-2 and TRBJ2-3; 7 bases are shared with TRBD2. J lost 1 base, V lost 4 bases, and 5 bases had no gene match. This CDR3 comprises 15 residues. CDR1 and CDR2 from the germline V gene are LGHNA and YNFKEQ. This CDR3 is CASSLTSARTDTQYF. As DNA, the CDR3 is TGTGCCAGCAGCCTTACTAGCGCCCGCACAGATACGCAGTATTTT.

The chain has TRBV7-6 and TRBJ2-2; D gene unclear. This CDR3 contains 16 residues. V was trimmed by 3 bases and J by 4 bases, leaving 15 bases between them. Germline CDR1 SGHVS, CDR2 FNYEAQ. The CDR3: CASSFNPGLSTGELFF. The CDR3 bases are TGTGCCAGCAGCTTCAATCCGGGTTTGAGCACCGGGGAGCTGTTTTTT.

CDR3 coding DNA: TGTGCCAGCAGCTTTCGGCCATCTAGCACAGATACGCAGTATTTT. This sequence encodes CASSFRPSSTDTQYF. This sequence joins TRBV5-6 and TRBJ2-3; D call uncertain. The CDR3 is made up of 15 amino acids. Trimming took off 2 bases at V and 0 bases at J, with 10 bases between the two ends. Germline lookup yields CDR1 SGHDT and CDR2 YYEEEE.